These 20 T cell receptor beta chains came from one sample sequenced in a study of pediatric ulcerative colitis. Sequenced by immunoSEQ multiplex PCR; TCRdb stores in-frame clones only, minus some. Here the sample spans about 40,000 clones, roughly 71% being singletons. One to two pinch biopsies were taken from the rectum during colonoscopy. Sequenced input: gut tissue. The receptor source for this set is a boy aged 5 to 17 with severe ulcerative colitis.

This chain joins TRBV5-1 and TRBJ2-7; 7 bases are a match to TRBD1. There are 15 residues in the CDR3. With V trimmed by 3 bases and J by 0 bases, 6 bases remained unmatched. Germline lookup yields CDR1 SGHRS and CDR2 YFSETQ. In DNA form, the CDR3 reads TGCGCCAGCAGCTCCCGACAGGGCCACTCCTACGAGCAGTACTTC. This translates into CASSSRQGHSYEQYF.

This chain connects TRBV6-5 to TRBJ1-4, with D unresolved. The germline V gene encodes CDR1 MNHEY and CDR2 SVGAGI. The CDR3 runs to 15 residues. Trimming cost V 6 bases and J 10 bases, with 21 bases left between them. The CDR3 bases are TGTGCCAGCAGAGCAAGAGGCCCCGTTATGGGAAAACTGTTTTTT. Its protein product is CASRARGPVMGKLFF.

V usage is TRBV6-1 and J usage is TRBJ1-5, with 7 nucleotides matching TRBD1. Germline-derived CDR1 and CDR2 are MNHNS and SASEGT. This CDR3 region has 18 residues. V trimming: 4 bases; J trimming: 0 bases; junction bases outside the gene matches: 12. DNA for the CDR3: TGTGCCAGCAGTGTTAGCCGGGACAGCGACTATAGCAATCAGCCCCAGCATTTT. This translates into CASSVSRDSDYSNQPQHF.

The CDR3 coding sequence is TGTGCCAGCAGTTACGGGGGAGGGCAGTACTTC. It translates to CASSYGGGQYF. The gene calls are TRBV6-1 and TRBJ2-7; tentatively, D is TRBD2 (6 bases). CDR1 is MNHNS, CDR2 SASEGT, per germline. The CDR3 runs 11 residues. V was trimmed by 5 bases and J by 9 bases, leaving 11 bases between them.

CDR3 loop: CASGGVKEGYGYGYTF. The CDR3 DNA reads as TGTGCCAGCGGAGGGGTTAAGGAGGGTTACGGCTATGGCTACACCTTC. The chain carries TRBV5-4 and TRBJ1-2; TRBD1 is a possible D gene (5 bases). Trimming pared 7 bases from V and 4 bases from J, leaving 23 bases between. Germline CDR1 SGHNT, CDR2 YYREEE (reference sequence). The CDR3 loop spans 16 amino acids.

The V gene is TRBV6-5, the J gene TRBJ1-1; D perhaps matches TRBD1 (5 bases). Trimming cost V 5 bases and J 3 bases, with 10 bases left between them. The CDR3 runs to 13 residues. Germline CDR1 is MNHEY and CDR2 is SVGAGI. CDR3 coding DNA: TGTGCCAGCAGTATCAGGGATCACACTGAAGCTTTCTTT. Protein: CASSIRDHTEAFF.

J is TRBJ1-4 and V is TRBV7-6, with D unclear. V gave up 3 bases and J gave up 1 base, with 6 bases separating them. Looked up from germline, CDR1 is SGHVS and CDR2 is FNYEAQ. CDR3 length: 14 amino acids. CDR3 sequence reads: CASSFQQTNEKLFF. CDR3 sequence (DNA): TGTGCCAGCAGCTTTCAGCAAACTAATGAAAAACTGTTTTTT. Full variable domain (rest looked up from reference TRBV7-6 and TRBJ1-4): GAGVSQSPRYKVTKRGQDVALRCDPISGHVSLYWYRQALGQGPEFLTYFNYEAQQDKSGLPNDRFSAERPEGSISTLTIQRTEQRDSAMYRCASSFQQTNEKLFFGSGTQLSVL.

This chain uses TRBV19 with TRBJ1-1, with D hard to call. Trimming pared 2 bases from V and 2 bases from J, leaving 9 bases between. CDR1 LNHDA and CDR2 SQIVND come from the germline V gene (reference sequence). The CDR3 loop spans 14 amino acids. The CDR3 spells CASSISFGNTEAFF. Here the CDR3 DNA reads TGTGCCAGTAGTATATCGTTCGGAAACACTGAAGCTTTCTTT.

The chain links TRBV5-6 to TRBJ2-7, with D perhaps matching TRBD1 or TRBD2 (5 bases each). Germline loops: CDR1 SGHDT, CDR2 YYEEEE. There are 14 residues in the CDR3. The V end was cut by 0 bases, the J end by 1 base, with 8 bases between. The CDR3 reads CASSLGGPSYEQYF. In nucleotides, the CDR3 is TGTGCCAGCAGCTTGGGGGGACCGTCCTACGAGCAGTACTTC. Drawing the rest from reference TRBV5-6 and TRBJ2-7, the complete variable domain is DAGVTQSPTHLIKTRGQQVTLRCSPKSGHDTVSWYQQALGQGPQFIFQYYEEEERQRGNFPDRFSGHQFPNYSSELNVNALLLGDSALYLCASSLGGPSYEQYFGPGTRLTVT.

The V call is TRBV6-1, the J call TRBJ2-3, with unresolved D. Trimming removed 8 bases at V and 4 bases at J, with 10 bases between. CDR1 MNHNS and CDR2 SASEGT come from the germline V gene. This CDR3 comprises 12 residues. CDR3 sequence: CASDGSADTQYF. As DNA, the CDR3 is TGTGCCAGCGATGGTAGTGCAGATACGCAGTATTTT.

V gene TRBV7-9 combines with J gene TRBJ1-6; D gene ambiguous. CDR1 and CDR2 from the germline V gene are SEHNR and FQNEAQ (reference sequence). The length of the CDR3 is 16 residues. V dropped 2 bases and J dropped 4 bases, with 12 bases sitting between them. CDR3 protein: CASSLRAADYNSPLHF. As DNA, the CDR3 is TGTGCCAGCAGCTTAAGGGCTGCGGATTATAATTCACCCCTCCACTTT.

The chain joins TRBV5-1 to TRBJ2-1; D is unresolved. Looked up from germline, CDR1 is SGHRS and CDR2 is YFSETQ. V lost 8 bases, J lost 4 bases, and 13 bases lay in between. CDR3 length equals 13 residues. The CDR3 bases are TGCGCCAGTCAAACAGTAGGATACAATGAGCAGTTCTTC. As protein: CASQTVGYNEQFF.

The gene calls are TRBV5-1 and TRBJ1-1; 9 positions match TRBD1. J lost 3 bases, V lost 0 bases, and 6 bases had no gene match. The CDR3 sequence is 16 residues long. Germline lookup yields CDR1 SGHRS and CDR2 YFSETQ. CDR3 nucleotide sequence: TGCGCCAGCAGCTTGGTCCTGGACAGGGGTCACACTGAAGCTTTCTTT. This encodes CASSLVLDRGHTEAFF.

V gene TRBV5-8 combines with J gene TRBJ2-1; 7 positions match TRBD2. The V and J ends lost 0 bases and 0 bases, in that order; junction bases with no gene match: 3. The germline gives CDR1 SGHTS, CDR2 YDEGEE. The CDR3 runs to 16 residues. DNA for the CDR3: TGTGCCAGCAGCTTGGGGGGAGGGAGCTCCTACAATGAGCAGTTCTTC. This translates into CASSLGGGSSYNEQFF. Combining the CDR3 with reference TRBV5-8 and TRBJ2-1 gives the whole variable domain EAGVTQSPTHLIKTRGQQATLRCSPISGHTSVYWYQQALGLGLQFLLWYDEGEERNRGNFPPRFSGRQFPNYSSELNVNALELEDSALYLCASSLGGGSSYNEQFFGPGTRLTVL.

A single count supports this clone. V is TRBV6-6 and J is TRBJ1-2, with 8 bases identical to TRBD1. The CDR3 has 14 amino acids. V was clipped by 4 bases and J by 2 bases; unmatched bases: 3. From germline, CDR1 is MNHNY and CDR2 SVGAGI (reference sequence). Here the CDR3 reads CASSSRTGNYGYTF. CDR3 sequence (DNA): TGTGCCAGCAGTTCCAGGACAGGGAACTATGGCTACACCTTC.

The V call is TRBV28, the J call TRBJ1-1, with TRBD1 matching over 8 bases. Unmatched junction bases numbered 10, after V lost 5 bases and J lost 5 bases. The CDR3 length is 15 residues. The germline gives CDR1 MDHEN, CDR2 SYDVKM. The CDR3 sequence: CASSILTGGDTEAFF. DNA for the CDR3: TGTGCCAGCAGTATACTTACAGGGGGAGATACTGAAGCTTTCTTT.

The rearrangement joins TRBV4-1 to TRBJ1-1; TRBD1 matches 8 bases. CDR1 is MGHRA, CDR2 YSYEKL, per germline. The CDR3 totals 16 residues. Trimming cost V 1 base and J 3 bases; bases outside gene matches: 7. The CDR3 reads CASSQAWTGLDTEAFF. CDR3 in DNA: TGCGCCAGCAGCCAAGCCTGGACAGGGCTTGACACTGAAGCTTTCTTT.

The chain has TRBV7-8 and TRBJ1-2; D is undetermined. Trimming took off 2 bases at V and 13 bases at J, with 14 bases between the two ends. Germline V gene lookup returns CDR1 SGHVS and CDR2 FQNEAQ. The CDR3 runs 12 residues. This CDR3 reads CASSLSQSVPTF. Here the CDR3 DNA reads TGTGCCAGCAGCTTAAGCCAGAGTGTTCCCACCTTC.

V and J are TRBV30 and TRBJ1-1, with D unresolved. The V gene's germline CDR1 is GTSNPN and CDR2 SVGIG (reference sequence). V lost 0 bases and J 3 bases, leaving 14 bases between the germline ends. The CDR3 totals 15 residues. CDR3 protein: CAWSVQTKRDTEAFF. For the CDR3, the DNA is TGTGCCTGGAGTGTACAGACCAAAAGGGACACTGAAGCTTTCTTT.

The chain employs TRBV28 and TRBJ2-3, with D hard to call. Germline CDR1 MDHEN, CDR2 SYDVKM. V was trimmed by 4 bases and J by 2 bases, leaving 4 bases between them. The CDR3 has 12 amino acids. In nucleotides, the CDR3 is TGTGCCAGCAGTTCCTTCACAGATACGCAGTATTTT. Amino acid sequence: CASSSFTDTQYF. The full variable domain, rest sourced from reference TRBV28 and TRBJ2-3, is DVKVTQSSRYLVKRTGEKVFLECVQDMDHENMFWYRQDPGLGLRLIYFSYDVKMKEKGDIPEGYSVSREKKERFSLILESASTNQTSMYLCASSSFTDTQYFGPGTRLTVL.